The sequence of this TCR beta chain was determined in a study of circulating CD8 cells and anti-PD-1 response in melanoma. For the study at large: About 45% of the 13 patients had prior targeted therapy or immunotherapy; seven did not.

Regarding this clonotype: Its antigen is still unknown.

Looked up from germline, CDR1 is DFQATT and CDR2 is SNEGSKA (reference sequence). V was trimmed by 6 bases and J by 8 bases, leaving 23 bases between them. This CDR3 region has 15 residues. TCR libraries were prepared from around 15 ng of total RNA with the QIAseq Immune Repertoire TCR panel. TCRdb reprocessed the reads with MiXCR, giving one entry per CDR3 protein. The sample holds just over 800 distinct CDR3 sequences; around 7.2% are singletons and the top ten take 6.5% to 8%. Overall study findings and caveats: The cohort mixed treatment-naive and previously treated patients. Clonotype sharing was highest between DPOS and TIGIT subsets.

From live CD3+CD8+TCRalphabeta+ cells, four PD-1 and/or TIGIT subsets were sorted. The sequencing here drew on CD8+ T cells from PBMCs, taken at baseline or after one month of anti-PD-1 therapy (not recorded which). The TCR was taken from a human donor with melanoma. This chain uses TRBV20-1 with TRBJ2-1, with D perhaps TRBD2 (6 bases). The CDR3 nucleotides are TGCAGTGCGGGAGAGGTGGGCCTAGCGAGGTATGAGCAGTTCTTC. It codes for CSAGEVGLARYEQFF.